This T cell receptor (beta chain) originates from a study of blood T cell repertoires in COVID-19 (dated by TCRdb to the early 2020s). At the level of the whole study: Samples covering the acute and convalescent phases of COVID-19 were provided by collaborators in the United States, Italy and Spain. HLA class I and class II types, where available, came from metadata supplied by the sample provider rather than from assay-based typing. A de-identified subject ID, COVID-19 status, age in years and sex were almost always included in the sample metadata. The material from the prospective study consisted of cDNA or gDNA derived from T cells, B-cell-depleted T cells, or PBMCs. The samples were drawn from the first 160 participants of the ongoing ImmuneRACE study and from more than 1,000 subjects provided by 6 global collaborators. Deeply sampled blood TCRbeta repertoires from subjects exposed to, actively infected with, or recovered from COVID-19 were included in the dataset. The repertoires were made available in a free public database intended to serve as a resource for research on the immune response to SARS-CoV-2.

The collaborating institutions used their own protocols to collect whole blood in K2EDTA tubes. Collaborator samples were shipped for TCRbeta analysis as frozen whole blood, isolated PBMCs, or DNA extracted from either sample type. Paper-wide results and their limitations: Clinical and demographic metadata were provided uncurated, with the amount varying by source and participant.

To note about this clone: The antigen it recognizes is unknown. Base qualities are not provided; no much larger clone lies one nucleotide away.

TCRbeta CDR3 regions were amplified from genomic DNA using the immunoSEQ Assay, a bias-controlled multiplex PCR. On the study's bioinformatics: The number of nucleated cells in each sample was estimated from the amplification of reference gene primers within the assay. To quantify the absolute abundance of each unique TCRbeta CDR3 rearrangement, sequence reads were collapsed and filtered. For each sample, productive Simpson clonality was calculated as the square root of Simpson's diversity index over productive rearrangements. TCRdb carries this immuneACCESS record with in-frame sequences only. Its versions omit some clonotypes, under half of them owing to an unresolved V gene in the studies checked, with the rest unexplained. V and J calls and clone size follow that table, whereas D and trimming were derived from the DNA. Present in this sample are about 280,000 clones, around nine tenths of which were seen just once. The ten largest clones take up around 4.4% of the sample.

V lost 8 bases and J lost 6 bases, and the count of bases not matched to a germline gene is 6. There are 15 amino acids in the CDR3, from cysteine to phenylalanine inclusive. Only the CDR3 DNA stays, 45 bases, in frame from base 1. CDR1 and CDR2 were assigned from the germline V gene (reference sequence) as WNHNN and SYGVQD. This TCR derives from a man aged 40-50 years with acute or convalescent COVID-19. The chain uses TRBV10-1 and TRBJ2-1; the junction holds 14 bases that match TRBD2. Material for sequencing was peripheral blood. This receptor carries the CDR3 CASSTSGGVANEQFF. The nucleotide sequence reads TGCGCCAGCTCGACTAGCGGGGGGGTAGCCAATGAGCAGTTCTTC.